This T cell receptor (beta chain) originates from a study of T cell responses to AZD1222 COVID-19 vaccine. The CDR3 has 15 amino acids. Trimming pared 4 bases from V and 4 bases from J, leaving 14 bases between. Germline values: CDR1 PRHDT, CDR2 FYEKMQ (reference sequence). The data were produced by immunoSEQ multiplex PCR, yet TCRdb's version contains in-frame clones alone and is incomplete. The sample has about 62,000 clones; 65% to 80% are singletons. This TCR came from an adult in good health. The V call is TRBV13, the J call TRBJ2-1; D not resolved. The sequencing used peripheral blood, collected on day 0 of AZD1222 vaccination. In nucleotides, the CDR3 is TGTGCCAGCAGCTCTTATATTGAAGGGTACAATGAGCAGTTCTTC. Amino acid sequence: CASSSYIEGYNEQFF.